The 24 T cell receptor beta chains below were found in one sample sequenced in a study of blood T cell repertoires in COVID-19. TCRdb's table, derived via immunoSEQ multiplex PCR, lists solely in-frame clones and lacks some. This table holds approximately 140,000 clones, roughly four fifths found once. Sequenced: peripheral blood. Every receptor here comes from an elderly man with acute or convalescent COVID-19.

This rearrangement joins TRBV3-1 (or the pseudogene TRBV3-2) to TRBJ1-4; D may be TRBD1 (5 bases). The CDR3 spans 15 residues. The germline V and J ends were trimmed by 0 bases and 6 bases, with 11 bases remaining between them. The germline gives CDR1 LGHDT, CDR2 YNNKEL (reference sequence). CDR3 coding DNA: TGTGCCAGCAGCCAAGATGGCAGGGAGGATGAAAAACTGTTTTTT. It codes for CASSQDGREDEKLFF.

The rearrangement links TRBV4-1 to TRBJ2-5; D is uncertain. In germline, CDR1 is MGHRA, CDR2 YSYEKL. V was clipped by 1 base and J by 2 bases, with 14 bases between them. The CDR3 is made up of 16 amino acids. The DNA of the CDR3 is TGCGCCAGCAGCCAAGTTCGAAAAACAGAACAAGAGACCCAGTACTTC. Translating it yields CASSQVRKTEQETQYF.

This sequence joins TRBV19 and TRBJ2-4, with D possibly matching TRBD1 (6 bases). CDR3 length: 16 residues. With 3 bases removed from V and 0 bases from J, the gap between germline ends came to 12 bases. CDR1 and CDR2 (germline): LNHDA, SQIVND (reference sequence). CDR3 protein: CASSMGTGLAKNIQYF. CDR3 DNA: TGTGCCAGTAGTATGGGAACAGGGCTAGCCAAAAACATTCAGTACTTC.

This clone appeared once. The chain has TRBV19 and TRBJ1-2, with D uncertain. Germline V gives CDR1 LNHDA, CDR2 SQIVND (reference sequence). The CDR3 loop spans 13 amino acids. Trimming took off 0 bases at V and 8 bases at J, with 10 bases between the two ends. The CDR3 protein is CASSIDRGGGYTF. For the CDR3, the DNA is TGTGCCAGTAGTATAGATCGGGGAGGCGGCTACACCTTC.

The chain uses TRBV7-2 and TRBJ1-6, with a tentative D call TRBD1 (5 bases). V was cut by 1 base and J by 7 bases, with 8 bases left in between. Germline V lookup: CDR1 SGHTA, CDR2 FQGNSA. There are 14 residues in the CDR3. The CDR3 nucleotides read TGTGCCAGCAGCTTAGAACGGGGGAATTCACCCCTCCACTTT. Protein sequence: CASSLERGNSPLHF.

This clone showed up just once. The chain links TRBV5-1 to TRBJ2-1, with 9 bases lining up with TRBD2. Germline loops: CDR1 SGHRS, CDR2 YFSETQ. V trimming: 7 bases; J trimming: 8 bases; junction bases outside the gene matches: 7. The CDR3 loop spans 13 amino acids. CDR3 in amino acids: CASEISGGDEQFF. The CDR3 nucleotides read TGCGCCAGCGAGATTAGCGGGGGTGATGAGCAGTTCTTC.

This chain joins TRBV7-9 and TRBJ2-1; tentative D call: TRBD2 (5 bases). The V end lost 1 base, the J end lost 12 bases, and 16 bases lay between the germline ends. From germline, CDR1 is SEHNR and CDR2 FQNEAQ (reference sequence). CDR3 length equals 14 residues. CDR3 coding DNA: TGTGCCAGCAGCTTAGGGGTAGCGCGACCCTGGCAGTTCTTC. It encodes CASSLGVARPWQFF.

The chain recombines TRBV3-1 (or the pseudogene TRBV3-2) with TRBJ2-7; 11 bases fit TRBD2. Unmatched junction bases numbered 0, after V lost 3 bases and J lost 2 bases. The length of the CDR3 is 14 residues. The V gene's germline CDR1 is LGHDT and CDR2 YNNKEL (reference sequence). The CDR3 sequence: CASSHSGGAYEQYF. DNA of the CDR3: TGTGCCAGCAGCCATAGCGGGGGGGCCTACGAGCAGTACTTC.

The V gene is TRBV28, the J gene TRBJ1-2, with no clear D. Trimming removed 5 bases from V and 2 bases from J, with 15 bases in between. The CDR3 consists of 15 residues. CDR1 is MDHEN, CDR2 SYDVKM, per germline. The CDR3 loop reads CASSVTPGPNYGYTF. CDR3 coding DNA: TGTGCCAGCAGTGTCACACCGGGTCCCAACTATGGCTACACCTTC.

The rearrangement joins TRBV5-1 to TRBJ2-7; D unclear. CDR1 is SGHRS and CDR2 is YFSETQ in the germline V gene. This CDR3 spans 15 amino acids. Trimming shortened V by 3 bases and J by 1 base, and 14 bases separated the two germline ends. The CDR3 nucleotides are TGCGCCAGCAGCTCGTCGCCCCTCGGGTCCTACGAGCAGTACTTC. Translation: CASSSSPLGSYEQYF.

The CDR3 DNA follows: TGTGCCAGCAGCTTAGATCGGACTGCATCTGGGGCCAACGTCCTGACTTTC. It is translated as CASSLDRTASGANVLTF. The rearrangement links TRBV7-9 to TRBJ2-6; D possibly corresponds to TRBD2 (5 bases). The V gene's germline CDR1 is SEHNR and CDR2 FQNEAQ (reference sequence). V was clipped by 1 base and J by 1 base, with 11 bases between them. The CDR3 extends over 17 amino acids.

This clone appeared once. This chain connects TRBV5-5 to TRBJ1-5, with D possibly being TRBD1 (6 bases). Looked up from germline, CDR1 is SGHKS and CDR2 is YYEKEE (reference sequence). The CDR3 length is 16 residues. Trimming left V 4 bases short and J 4 bases short, with 18 bases between. In nucleotides, the CDR3 is TGTGCCAGCAGCCGAACCCCACAGGGACCGAATCAGCCCCAGCATTTT. This sequence encodes CASSRTPQGPNQPQHF.

The chain is built from TRBV4-3 and TRBJ1-1; possible D gene TRBD1, 5 bases. CDR1 and CDR2 from the germline V gene are LGHNA and YSLEER. CDR3 length equals 15 residues. Trimming removed 0 bases at V and 0 bases at J, with 8 bases between. DNA of the CDR3: TGCGCCAGCAGCCAAGACAGGACACTGAACACTGAAGCTTTCTTT. It is translated as CASSQDRTLNTEAFF.

J is TRBJ1-3 and V is TRBV3-1 (or the pseudogene TRBV3-2); no firm D call. The germline V and J ends were trimmed by 1 base and 1 base, with 8 bases remaining between them. CDR1 and CDR2 from the germline V gene are LGHDT and YNNKEL (reference sequence). The CDR3 spans 15 residues. The CDR3 loop is CASSQGRRSGNTIYF. DNA of the CDR3: TGTGCCAGCAGCCAAGGGAGAAGATCTGGAAACACCATATATTTT.

The genes are TRBV28 and TRBJ1-5, with TRBD1 as a possible D gene (6 bases). Trimming took 6 bases from V and 4 from J, leaving 7 bases between them. Germline values: CDR1 MDHEN, CDR2 SYDVKM. The CDR3 has 12 amino acids. As DNA, the CDR3 is TGTGCCAGCAGGACAGGTAATCAGCCCCAGCATTTT. The encoded protein is CASRTGNQPQHF. Full variable domain (outside the CDR3, taken from reference TRBV28 and TRBJ1-5): DVKVTQSSRYLVKRTGEKVFLECVQDMDHENMFWYRQDPGLGLRLIYFSYDVKMKEKGDIPEGYSVSREKKERFSLILESASTNQTSMYLCASRTGNQPQHFGDGTRLSIL.

The V gene is TRBV6-5, the J gene TRBJ2-1; 9 bases line up with TRBD1. The CDR3 sequence is 15 residues long. Looked up from germline, CDR1 is MNHEY and CDR2 is SVGAGI. V trimming: 6 bases; J trimming: 7 bases; junction bases outside the gene matches: 10. CDR3: CASRLGTGSYNEQFF. In nucleotides, the CDR3 is TGTGCCAGCAGGCTGGGGACAGGGAGTTATAATGAGCAGTTCTTC.

The rearrangement links TRBV10-2 to TRBJ1-1; TRBD1 matches 11 bases. The V and J ends lost 6 bases and 7 bases, in that order; junction bases with no gene match: 10. The V gene's germline CDR1 is WSHSY and CDR2 SAAADI. The CDR3 is 15 amino acids. CDR3 loop: CASSNEGQGAVEAFF. In nucleotides, the CDR3 is TGCGCCAGCAGCAATGAAGGACAGGGGGCTGTTGAAGCTTTCTTT.

This chain links TRBV5-1 with TRBJ2-1; TRBD2 aligns across 9 bases. The ends lost 5 bases at V and 3 bases at J; junction bases unmatched: 15. Germline V gene data show CDR1 as SGHRS and CDR2 as YFSETQ. This CDR3 has 18 amino acids. CDR3 amino acids: CASSPYAAGGVSYNEQFF. The CDR3 region has the DNA TGCGCCAGCAGTCCCTACGCCGCGGGGGGGGTTAGCTACAATGAGCAGTTCTTC.

The rearrangement joins TRBV19 to TRBJ1-1; tentative D call: TRBD1 (5 bases). The CDR3 length is 14 residues. Trimming pared 3 bases from V and 10 bases from J, leaving 18 bases between. Germline V CDR1 and CDR2: LNHDA, SQIVND (reference sequence). The CDR3 region is CASSIPQGQVRAFF. Here the CDR3 DNA reads TGTGCCAGTAGTATTCCCCAGGGTCAGGTACGAGCTTTCTTT. Complete variable domain (other parts from reference TRBV19 and TRBJ1-1): DGGITQSPKYLFRKEGQNVTLSCEQNLNHDAMYWYRQDPGQGLRLIYYSQIVNDFQKGDIAEGYSVSREKKESFPLTVTSAQKNPTAFYLCASSIPQGQVRAFFGQGTRLTVV.

The sample holds one count of this clone. The gene calls are TRBV19 and TRBJ2-3, with no clear D. The CDR3 extends over 12 amino acids. CDR1 is LNHDA and CDR2 is SQIVND in the germline V gene (reference sequence). Trimming shortened V by 7 bases and J by 2 bases, and 7 bases separated the two germline ends. The CDR3, as DNA: TGTGCCAGTATGGCCACCACAGATACGCAGTATTTT. Protein sequence: CASMATTDTQYF.

With regard to this clone: Other DNA sequences in the sample encode the same CDR3. The V call is TRBV18, the J call TRBJ1-5; D perhaps matches TRBD1 (6 bases). CDR3 length: 14 residues. V lost 3 bases to trimming and J lost 3 bases, with 9 bases between them. Germline CDR1 and CDR2: KGHSH and LQKENI. CDR3 in amino acids: CASSPDRNNQPQHF. CDR3 sequence (DNA): TGTGCCAGCTCACCTGACAGGAACAATCAGCCCCAGCATTTT.

A few counts support this clone. The genes are TRBV14 and TRBJ2-7; D remains ambiguous. The CDR3 consists of 13 residues. The germline V and J ends were trimmed by 4 bases and 6 bases, with 13 bases remaining between them. The germline CDR1 and CDR2 sequences are SGHDN and FVKESK. The CDR3 DNA follows: TGTGCCAGCAGCCGCCAGGCCTCTGTCGAGCAGTACTTC. Protein product: CASSRQASVEQYF. The complete variable domain, with remaining parts taken from reference TRBV14 and TRBJ2-7, reads EAGVTQFPSHSVIEKGQTVTLRCDPISGHDNLYWYRRVMGKEIKFLLHFVKESKQDESGMPNNRFLAERTGGTYSTLKVQPAELEDSGVYFCASSRQASVEQYFGPGTRLTVT.

This clone occurred once. The chain recombines TRBV9 with TRBJ2-3; 8 nucleotides match TRBD2. The CDR3 length is 16 residues. CDR1 is SGDLS, CDR2 YYNGEE, per germline. The V segment lost 4 bases and the J segment 3 bases; nucleotides outside the gene matches: 10. CDR3 nucleotide sequence: TGTGCCAGCAGCCCAAGAAGACGGGGGGGTACAGATACGCAGTATTTT. As protein: CASSPRRRGGTDTQYF.

This clone was found many times. The V and J genes are TRBV4-1 and TRBJ1-5; weak D call: TRBD1 (5 bases). The germline CDR1 and CDR2 sequences are MGHRA and YSYEKL. Trimming removed 6 bases at V and 2 bases at J, with 14 bases between. The CDR3 contains 15 residues. The CDR3 sequence is CASSADSTRNQPQHF. The DNA of the CDR3 is TGCGCCAGCAGTGCCGACAGTACCCGCAATCAGCCCCAGCATTTT.